The entry below describes one T cell receptor beta chain. Its antigen is unidentified. Sequencing followed a ViraFEST assay step that expanded antigen-specific CD4+ T cells with viral peptide pools. Culture proceeded for more than nine days, and CD4+ T cells were then isolated. Each participant received a vaccine that was either BNT162b2 or mRNA-1273, given as two doses. Nucleocapsid antibodies were negative in the vaccine recipients, who had never had SARS-CoV-2 infection. Researchers reported culturing 2 million to 2.5 million PBMC in each well, adding approximately 10 IU/ml IL-2 and about 9.5 ug/ml peptides. Half-medium replacement with IL-2 medium occurred on days 3 and 7. The data are from a study of vaccination effects on CD4 cells after COVID-19. Study results and caveats: Vaccine- and infection-induced clones showed marked clonal contraction late following vaccination.

Germline V CDR1 and CDR2: SGHTA, FQGNSA. This CDR3 contains 15 residues. Trimming cost V 0 bases and J 4 bases; bases outside gene matches: 5. Generated by immunoSEQ multiplex PCR, the TCRdb table keeps only in-frame clones and is missing some. The data show fewer than 80,000 clones, with over 70% seen just once and about 1.6% held by the top ten. This TCR was recovered from a human donor who received a COVID-19 vaccine. The V and J genes are TRBV7-2 and TRBJ1-1, with 7 bases that match TRBD1. The sequences come from CD4+ T cells from PBMCs cultured with HCoV-229E spike peptides, collected after COVID-19 vaccination. The DNA for the CDR3 is TGTGCCAGCAGCTTAGCGTCCACAGGGGTCACTGAAGCTTTCTTT. This codes for CASSLASTGVTEAFF.